The 4 T cell receptor beta chains below all came from one sample that was sequenced in a study of radiotherapy plus CTLA-4 blockade in lung cancer. The table came from immunoSEQ multiplex PCR; TCRdb's copy has only in-frame clones and leaves some out. The repertoire holds 52,000 or so clones, with roughly three quarters as singletons. The sample here was peripheral blood, taken from a patient treated with radiotherapy plus ipilimumab. The receptors here all came from a human donor with non-small cell lung cancer who had a partial response to radiotherapy plus ipilimumab.

This chain joins TRBV5-6 and TRBJ2-7; the match to TRBD2 covers 10 bases. The CDR3 contains 15 residues. From germline, CDR1 is SGHDT and CDR2 YYEEEE. Trimming cost V 4 bases and J 1 base; bases outside gene matches: 5. This chain's CDR3 is CASSPRLAGSYEQYF. The CDR3 nucleotides read TGTGCCAGCAGCCCCCGACTAGCGGGTTCCTACGAGCAGTACTTC.

V and J are TRBV19 and TRBJ2-3, with D maybe TRBD1 (6 bases). The V gene lost 3 bases and the J gene lost 5 bases, with 18 bases spanning the gap. The CDR3 extends over 16 amino acids. Germline V CDR1 and CDR2: LNHDA, SQIVND (reference sequence). The CDR3 protein is CASSMVGQSRGDTQYF. For the CDR3, the DNA is TGTGCCAGTAGTATGGTGGGACAAAGCCGCGGAGATACGCAGTATTTT.

This chain uses TRBV19 with TRBJ1-1; 7 bases agree with TRBD1. The CDR3 totals 15 residues. Germline CDR1 and CDR2: LNHDA and SQIVND (reference sequence). J was trimmed by 0 bases and V by 3 bases; bases with no gene match: 4. Here the CDR3 reads CASSMLGQMNTEAFF. CDR3 in DNA: TGTGCCAGTAGTATGTTGGGACAGATGAACACTGAAGCTTTCTTT.

The J gene is TRBJ1-5, the V gene TRBV6-1; 8 positions match TRBD1. CDR3 length: 14 amino acids. J gave up 6 bases and V 6 bases, and 7 bases lay outside the gene matches. From germline, CDR1 is MNHNS and CDR2 SASEGT. The CDR3: CASRPGGAGQPQHF. CDR3 in DNA: TGTGCCAGCAGACCAGGGGGCGCGGGTCAGCCCCAGCATTTT.